The rows below give T cell receptor beta chains drawn from one sample of a study of blood T cell repertoires in COVID-19. Method: immunoSEQ multiplex PCR; TCRdb's copy keeps in-frame clones and lacks some. The data hold approximately 300,000 clones, with roughly 90% observed a single time. Source material: peripheral blood. The receptor set was obtained from a man younger than 30 who had recovered from COVID-19. CDR3s include the opening cysteine and the closing phenylalanine or tryptophan. Each record gives: clone size, D gene, V gene, J gene, CDR3 protein, CDR3 DNA. D genes are given only for firm matches. Only part of the rows carry a size: once, few, many, or a class if the clone is expanded.

-	TRBD1	TRBV10-3	TRBJ2-3	CAISEGTGGTDTQYF	TGTGCCATCAGTGAGGGGACAGGGGGGACAGATACGCAGTATTTT
-	-	TRBV27	TRBJ2-1	CASSPGFAYPYNEQFF	TGTGCCAGCAGCCCAGGATTCGCGTACCCCTACAATGAGCAGTTCTTC
-	-	TRBV18	TRBJ1-5	CASSPIGSGQPQHF	TGTGCCAGCTCACCTATCGGGTCGGGACAGCCCCAGCATTTT
-	-	TRBV5-1	TRBJ1-2	CASSWAGDGYTF	TGCGCCAGCAGCTGGGCGGGGGATGGCTACACCTTC
-	-	TRBV5-4	TRBJ1-2	CASTSRGRGYGYTF	TGTGCCAGCACCTCGAGGGGGAGAGGCTATGGCTACACCTTC
-	TRBD1	TRBV7-6	TRBJ2-7	CASSLVIPGQGVHEQYF	TGTGCCAGCAGCTTAGTCATTCCGGGACAGGGGGTCCACGAGCAGTACTTC
few	TRBD1	TRBV27	TRBJ1-1	CASKPGQGAGTEAFF	TGTGCCAGCAAGCCGGGACAGGGGGCTGGCACTGAAGCTTTCTTT
-	-	TRBV12-3/TRBV12-4	TRBJ2-2	CASSFDTGELFF	TGTGCCAGCAGTTTCGACACCGGGGAGCTGTTTTTT
once	-	TRBV7-9	TRBJ2-7	CASSLGAESYEQYF	TGTGCGAGCAGCTTAGGAGCCGAATCCTACGAGCAGTACTTC
-	TRBD2	TRBV18	TRBJ2-1	CASSPLNGGRFNEQFF	TGTGCCAGCTCACCCCTTAATGGCGGGAGGTTCAATGAGCAGTTCTTC
-	TRBD1	TRBV18	TRBJ2-1	CASSPPGQGTPMRQFF	TGTGCCAGCTCACCACCGGGACAGGGAACCCCGATGCGGCAGTTCTTC
-	-	TRBV11-2	TRBJ2-1	CASSLGPGISEQFF	TGTGCCAGCAGCTTAGGGCCGGGAATTAGTGAGCAGTTCTTC
-	TRBD1	TRBV6-5	TRBJ1-2	CASSHETGGYGYTF	TGTGCCAGCAGCCACGAGACAGGGGGCTATGGCTACACCTTC
-	-	TRBV7-9	TRBJ1-1	CASSPQGLSWGAFF	TGTGCCAGCAGCCCCCAGGGACTTTCCTGGGGAGCTTTCTTT
once	TRBD1	TRBV19	TRBJ1-5	CASSIGQDNQPQHF	TGTGCCAGTAGTATCGGACAGGATAATCAGCCCCAGCATTTT
-	TRBD1	TRBV18	TRBJ1-5	CASSPTGNGNQPQHF	TGTGCCAGCTCACCGACAGGGAACGGCAATCAGCCCCAGCATTTT
once	-	TRBV19	TRBJ1-1	CASSLGAPNTEAFF	TGTGCCAGTAGTTTGGGGGCGCCGAACACTGAAGCTTTCTTT
-	TRBD1	TRBV4-1	TRBJ2-5	CASSYRQGGETQYF	TGCGCCAGCAGCTACCGACAGGGCGGAGAGACCCAGTACTTC
-	TRBD2	TRBV7-2	TRBJ2-5	CASSLDWGGGTQYF	TGTGCCAGCAGCTTAGATTGGGGCGGGGGGACCCAGTACTTC
-	TRBD1	TRBV5-1	TRBJ1-2	CASSWETGGKNGYTF	TGCGCCAGCAGCTGGGAGACAGGGGGCAAAAACGGCTACACCTTC
-	-	TRBV6-5	TRBJ2-5	CASSPTVGRRETQYF	TGTGCCAGCAGTCCCACCGTGGGGAGACGAGAGACCCAGTACTTC
once	TRBD1	TRBV6-6	TRBJ1-6	CASSYRTGGRNSPLHF	TGTGCCAGCAGTTACAGGACAGGAGGACGTAATTCACCCCTCCACTTT
-	-	TRBV7-2	TRBJ1-3	CASSLAGSGNTIYF	TGTGCCAGCAGCTTAGCCGGCTCTGGAAACACCATATATTTT
-	-	TRBV7-2	TRBJ2-3	CASSPRALDLRTDTQYF	TGTGCCAGCAGCCCAAGGGCCCTGGACTTGCGCACAGATACGCAGTATTTT
once	-	TRBV4-2	TRBJ2-1	CASSLNGRSSYNEQFF	TGTGCCAGCAGCCTGAACGGGAGATCCTCCTACAATGAGCAGTTCTTC
-	TRBD1	TRBV3-1/TRBV3-2	TRBJ2-1	CASSQGDRGHKQFF	TGTGCCAGCAGCCAAGGGGACAGGGGACATAAGCAGTTCTTC
-	-	TRBV10-3	TRBJ1-1	CAISEYARGGTEAFF	TGTGCCATCAGTGAGTACGCCAGGGGTGGGACTGAAGCTTTCTTT
-	TRBD1	TRBV18	TRBJ1-4	CASSPRIDRAHEKLFF	TGTGCCAGCTCACCAAGGATCGACAGGGCCCATGAAAAACTGTTTTTT